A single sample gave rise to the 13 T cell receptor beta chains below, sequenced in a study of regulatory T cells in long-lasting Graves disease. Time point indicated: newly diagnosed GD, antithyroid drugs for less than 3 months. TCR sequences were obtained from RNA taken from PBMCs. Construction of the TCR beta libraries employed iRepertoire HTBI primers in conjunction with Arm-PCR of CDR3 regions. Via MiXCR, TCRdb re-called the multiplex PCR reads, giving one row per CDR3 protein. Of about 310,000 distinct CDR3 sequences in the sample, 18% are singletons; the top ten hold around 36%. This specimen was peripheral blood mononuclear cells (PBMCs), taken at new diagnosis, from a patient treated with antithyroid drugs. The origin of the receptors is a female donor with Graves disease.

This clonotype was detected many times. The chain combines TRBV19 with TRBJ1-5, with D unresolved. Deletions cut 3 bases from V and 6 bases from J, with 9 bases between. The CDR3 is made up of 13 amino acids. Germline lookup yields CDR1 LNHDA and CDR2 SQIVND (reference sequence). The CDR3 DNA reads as TGTGCCAGTAGTATCGTTCTGGGTCAGCCCCAGCATTTT. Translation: CASSIVLGQPQHF.

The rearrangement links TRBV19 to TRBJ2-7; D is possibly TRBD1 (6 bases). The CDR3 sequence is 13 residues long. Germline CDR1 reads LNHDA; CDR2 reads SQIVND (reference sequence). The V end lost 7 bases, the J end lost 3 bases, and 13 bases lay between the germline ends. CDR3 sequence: CASMGAADYEQYF. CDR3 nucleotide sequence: TGTGCCAGTATGGGGGCAGCCGACTACGAGCAGTACTTC.

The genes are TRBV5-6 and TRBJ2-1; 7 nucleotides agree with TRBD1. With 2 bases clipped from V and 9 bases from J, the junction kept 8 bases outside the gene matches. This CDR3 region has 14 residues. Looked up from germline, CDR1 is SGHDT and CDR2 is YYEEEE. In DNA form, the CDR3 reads TGTGCCAGCAGCTTAGAGGGGGCCAACAGTGAGCAGTTCTTC. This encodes CASSLEGANSEQFF.

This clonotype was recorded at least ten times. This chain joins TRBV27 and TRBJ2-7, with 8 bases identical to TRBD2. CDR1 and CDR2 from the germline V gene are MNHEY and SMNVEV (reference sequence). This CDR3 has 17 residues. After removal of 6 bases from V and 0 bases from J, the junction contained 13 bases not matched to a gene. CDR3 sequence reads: CASSPGLADLSSYEQYF. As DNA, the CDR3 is TGTGCCAGCAGCCCAGGACTAGCAGATTTGAGCTCCTACGAGCAGTACTTC.

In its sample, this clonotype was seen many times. CDR3 sequence: CASSLPGQGGVEQYF. In nucleotides, the CDR3 is TGTGCCAGCAGCCTACCGGGACAGGGAGGGGTCGAGCAGTACTTC. The rearrangement joins TRBV28 to TRBJ2-7; 9 nucleotides match TRBD1. CDR3 length: 15 residues. V shed 6 bases and J 6 bases; nucleotides not matched to a gene: 12. From germline, CDR1 is MDHEN and CDR2 SYDVKM. Full variable domain (missing parts from reference TRBV28 and TRBJ2-7): DVKVTQSSRYLVKRTGEKVFLECVQDMDHENMFWYRQDPGLGLRLIYFSYDVKMKEKGDIPEGYSVSREKKERFSLILESASTNQTSMYLCASSLPGQGGVEQYFGPGTRLTVT.

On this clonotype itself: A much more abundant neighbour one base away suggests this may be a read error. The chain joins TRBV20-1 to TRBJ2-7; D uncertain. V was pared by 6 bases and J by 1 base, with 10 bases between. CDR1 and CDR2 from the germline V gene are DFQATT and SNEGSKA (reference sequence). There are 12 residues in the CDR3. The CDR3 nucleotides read TGCAGTGCAGACGACGGTTCCTACGAGCAGTACTTC. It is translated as CSADDGSYEQYF.

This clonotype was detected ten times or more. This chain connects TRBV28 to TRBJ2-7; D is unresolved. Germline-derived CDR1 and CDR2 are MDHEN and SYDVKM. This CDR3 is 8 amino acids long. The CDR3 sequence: CGGAEQYF. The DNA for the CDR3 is TGTGGCGGAGCGGAGCAGTACTTC.

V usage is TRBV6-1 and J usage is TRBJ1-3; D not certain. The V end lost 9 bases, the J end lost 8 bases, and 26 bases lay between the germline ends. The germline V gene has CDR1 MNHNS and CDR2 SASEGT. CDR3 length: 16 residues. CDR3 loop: CARFEARSGVSHTIYF. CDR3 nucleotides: TGTGCCAGGTTTGAAGCCCGCAGCGGGGTTAGTCACACCATATATTTT.

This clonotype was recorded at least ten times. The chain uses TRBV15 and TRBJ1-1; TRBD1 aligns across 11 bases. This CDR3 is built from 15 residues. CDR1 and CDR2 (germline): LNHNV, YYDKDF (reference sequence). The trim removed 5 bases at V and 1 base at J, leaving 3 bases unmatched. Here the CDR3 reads CATSWDRGKNTEAFF. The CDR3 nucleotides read TGTGCCACCAGCTGGGACAGGGGGAAGAACACTGAAGCTTTCTTT.

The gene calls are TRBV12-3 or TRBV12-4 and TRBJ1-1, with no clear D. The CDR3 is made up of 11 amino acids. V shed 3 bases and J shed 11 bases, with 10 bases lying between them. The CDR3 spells CASSLEGMAFF. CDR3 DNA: TGTGCCAGCAGTTTGGAGGGAATGGCTTTCTTT.

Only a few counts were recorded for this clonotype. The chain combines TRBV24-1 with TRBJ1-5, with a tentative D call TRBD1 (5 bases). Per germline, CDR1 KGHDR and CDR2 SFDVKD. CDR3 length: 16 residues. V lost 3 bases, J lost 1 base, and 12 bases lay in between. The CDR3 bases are TGTGCCACCAGTGATGCCAGGGTTTCCAGCAATCAGCCCCAGCATTTT. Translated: CATSDARVSSNQPQHF.

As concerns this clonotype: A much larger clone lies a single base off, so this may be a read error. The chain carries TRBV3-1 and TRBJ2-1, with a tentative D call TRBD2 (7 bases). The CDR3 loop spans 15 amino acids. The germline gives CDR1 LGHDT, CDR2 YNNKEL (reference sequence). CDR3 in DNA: TGTGCCAGCAGCCAAGGCGGGGGCTCCTACAATGGGCAGTTCTTC. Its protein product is CASSQGGGSYNGQFF.

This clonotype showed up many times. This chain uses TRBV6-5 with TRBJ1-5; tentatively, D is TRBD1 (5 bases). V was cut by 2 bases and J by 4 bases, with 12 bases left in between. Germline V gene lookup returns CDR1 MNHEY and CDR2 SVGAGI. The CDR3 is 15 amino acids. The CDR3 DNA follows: TGTGCCAGCAGTTACGGGCAGGGCGTAAATCAGCCCCAGCATTTT. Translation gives CASSYGQGVNQPQHF.